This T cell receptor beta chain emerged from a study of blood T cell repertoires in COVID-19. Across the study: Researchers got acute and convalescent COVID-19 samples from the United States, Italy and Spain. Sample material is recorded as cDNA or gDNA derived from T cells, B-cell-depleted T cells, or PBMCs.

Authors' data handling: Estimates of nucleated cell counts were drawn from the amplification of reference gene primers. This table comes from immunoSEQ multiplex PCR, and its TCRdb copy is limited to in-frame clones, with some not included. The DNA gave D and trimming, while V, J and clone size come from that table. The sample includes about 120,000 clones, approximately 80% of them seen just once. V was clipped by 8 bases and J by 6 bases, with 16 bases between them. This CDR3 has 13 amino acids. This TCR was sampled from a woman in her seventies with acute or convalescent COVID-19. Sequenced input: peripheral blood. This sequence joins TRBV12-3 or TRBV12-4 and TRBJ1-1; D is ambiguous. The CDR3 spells CASLSGPGAEAFF. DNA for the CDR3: TGTGCCAGCTTGAGCGGCCCTGGGGCTGAAGCTTTCTTT.